This TCR beta chain was observed in a study of shared clonotypes between healthy human individuals. The length of the CDR3 is 14 residues. The germline CDR1 and CDR2 sequences are SGHRS and YFSETQ. Between the trimmed V and J ends, which lost 4 bases and 8 bases, there was a span of 16 bases. The method was immunoSEQ multiplex PCR; TCRdb's version includes in-frame clones alone and lacks a portion of them. Of some 1.1 million clones listed, about 72% are singletons. V gene TRBV5-1 combines with J gene TRBJ1-3, with TRBD1 as a possible D gene (6 bases). This sequence originates from a man between 18 and 29 years old in good health. Some clones in this sample may be carry-over from other donors' samples. Specimen: memory CD4+ T cells from PBMCs. Indicated subset: CD45RA-negative fraction. The chain's CDR3 is CASSPTTGGDTIYF. In nucleotides, the CDR3 is TGCGCCAGCAGCCCGACGACAGGCGGCGACACCATATATTTT.